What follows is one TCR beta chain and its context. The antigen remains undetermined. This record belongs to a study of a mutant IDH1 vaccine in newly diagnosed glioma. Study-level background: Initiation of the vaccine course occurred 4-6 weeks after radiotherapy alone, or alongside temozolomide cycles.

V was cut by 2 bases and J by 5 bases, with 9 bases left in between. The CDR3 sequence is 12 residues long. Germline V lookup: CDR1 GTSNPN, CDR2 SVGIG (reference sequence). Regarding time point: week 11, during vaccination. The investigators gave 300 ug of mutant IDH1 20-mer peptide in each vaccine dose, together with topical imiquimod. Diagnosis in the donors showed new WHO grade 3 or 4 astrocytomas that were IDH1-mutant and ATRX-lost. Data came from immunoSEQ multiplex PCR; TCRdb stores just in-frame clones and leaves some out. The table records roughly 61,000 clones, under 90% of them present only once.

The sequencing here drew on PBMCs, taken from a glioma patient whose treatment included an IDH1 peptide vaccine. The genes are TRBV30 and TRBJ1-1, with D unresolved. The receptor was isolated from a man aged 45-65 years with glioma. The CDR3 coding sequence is TGTGCCTGGAGTCCGGGAGGGACTGAAGCTTTCTTT. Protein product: CAWSPGGTEAFF.